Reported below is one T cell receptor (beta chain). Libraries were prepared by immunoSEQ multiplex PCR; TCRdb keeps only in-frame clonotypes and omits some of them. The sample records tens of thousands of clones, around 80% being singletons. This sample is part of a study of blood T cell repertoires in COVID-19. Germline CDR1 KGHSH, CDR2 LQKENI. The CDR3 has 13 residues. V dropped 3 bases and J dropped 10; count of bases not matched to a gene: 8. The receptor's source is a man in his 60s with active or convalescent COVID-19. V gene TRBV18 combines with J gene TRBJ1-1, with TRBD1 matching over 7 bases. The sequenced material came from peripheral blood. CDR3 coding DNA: TGTGCCAGCTCACCCGCGACAGGGTCCGCAGCTTTCTTT. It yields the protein CASSPATGSAAFF. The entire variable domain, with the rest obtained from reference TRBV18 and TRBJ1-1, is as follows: NAGVMQNPRHLVRRRGQEARLRCSPMKGHSHVYWYRQLPEEGLKFMVYLQKENIIDESGMPKERFSAEFPKEGPSILRIQQVVRGDSAAYFCASSPATGSAAFFGQGTRLTVV.